This TCR beta chain was identified during a study of OX40 agonist ivuxolimab in advanced cancers. Per germline, CDR1 SGHTA and CDR2 FQGTGA. V lost 5 bases and J lost 0, with 4 bases in between. The CDR3 has 13 amino acids. Assay used: immunoSEQ multiplex PCR; TCRdb lists only in-frame clones, some missing. This repertoire shows 58,000 or so clones, roughly 80% found once; its top ten account for 3.1%. The starting material was CD4+ or CD8+ T cells sorted from blood, obtained in a trial of the OX40 agonist ivuxolimab. V and J are TRBV7-3 and TRBJ2-2, with no clear D. The sequence was collected from an adult with an advanced solid tumor such as melanoma, head and neck, liver or kidney cancer. CDR3 DNA sequence: TGTGCCAGCAGCCCGTCGAACACCGGGGAGCTGTTTTTT. Its protein product is CASSPSNTGELFF.